The 17 T cell receptor beta chains below all came from one sample that was sequenced in a study of blood T cell repertoires in COVID-19. Assay used: immunoSEQ multiplex PCR; TCRdb lists only in-frame clones, some missing. The profile covers approximately 290,000 clones, with roughly nine tenths appearing a single time and approximately 2.4% taken by the ten largest. The sample consisted of peripheral blood. These receptors all come from a young man with active or convalescent COVID-19.

The V gene is TRBV2, the J gene TRBJ1-4; 7 nucleotides match TRBD1. This CDR3 region has 15 residues. Trimming at V came to 6 bases and at J to 8 bases, leaving 12 bases not matched to a gene. Per the germline V gene, CDR1 is SNHLY and CDR2 is FYNNEI. CDR3 DNA sequence: TGTGCCAGCAGACAAAGACAGGGCAGGGGCGAAAAACTGTTTTTT. Translation gives CASRQRQGRGEKLFF.

The chain has TRBV11-2 and TRBJ2-2, with TRBD1 as a possible D gene (6 bases). V lost 1 base and J lost 9, with 15 bases in between. Germline V gives CDR1 SGHAT, CDR2 FQNNGV. This CDR3 comprises 15 residues. The CDR3 reads CASSLAGAYSRELFF. CDR3 DNA sequence: TGTGCCAGCAGCTTAGCAGGGGCCTACAGTAGGGAGCTGTTTTTT.

This rearrangement joins TRBV5-4 to TRBJ2-3, with 7 positions matching TRBD1. The CDR3 is 18 residues long. Germline lookup yields CDR1 SGHNT and CDR2 YYREEE (reference sequence). V dropped 4 bases and J dropped 3; count of bases not matched to a gene: 17. The CDR3 DNA sequence: TGTGCCAGCAGCGGTAACGGGGACAGTATCTTTGTTACAGATACGCAGTATTTT. Its translation is CASSGNGDSIFVTDTQYF.

This clone was counted once. The genes are TRBV5-1 and TRBJ2-2; 11 nucleotides agree with TRBD1. V was clipped by 4 bases and J by 6 bases; unmatched bases: 2. The CDR3 is 14 residues long. Per germline, CDR1 SGHRS and CDR2 YFSETQ. CDR3 DNA sequence: TGCGCCAGCAGCGCGGGACAGGGGGCCGGGGAGCTGTTTTTT. Its translation: CASSAGQGAGELFF. Filled out from reference TRBV5-1 and TRBJ2-2, the complete variable domain reads KAGVTQTPRYLIKTRGQQVTLSCSPISGHRSVSWYQQTPGQGLQFLFEYFSETQRNKGNFPGRFSGRQFSNSRSEMNVSTLELGDSALYLCASSAGQGAGELFFGEGSRLTVL.

The rearrangement links TRBV4-3 to TRBJ2-7; 9 bases agree with TRBD2. Per germline, CDR1 LGHNA and CDR2 YSLEER. CDR3 length: 15 amino acids. V lost 1 base and J lost 4; bases outside the gene matches: 5. CDR3 nucleotide sequence: TGCGCCAGCAGCCAAGGGGCGGGGGGGCCTTACGAGCAGTACTTC. It codes for CASSQGAGGPYEQYF.

The V and J genes are TRBV7-9 and TRBJ2-7, with TRBD1 matching over 10 bases. V was pared by 5 bases and J by 5 bases, with 6 bases of the junction left unmatched. The germline CDR1 and CDR2 sequences are SEHNR and FQNEAQ (reference sequence). CDR3 length equals 14 residues. CDR3 sequence reads: CASSPRDRGHEQYF. The CDR3 DNA is TGTGCCAGCAGCCCCCGGGACAGGGGCCACGAGCAGTACTTC.

The rearrangement uses TRBV11-2 and TRBJ2-7; the D gene is possibly TRBD1 (5 bases). V shed 2 bases and J shed 4 bases, with 15 bases lying between them. Germline lookup yields CDR1 SGHAT and CDR2 FQNNGV. The CDR3 runs to 15 residues. The CDR3 nucleotides are TGTGCCAGCAGCTTATTCCGGACAAGGTTTTACGAGCAGTACTTC. Translation: CASSLFRTRFYEQYF.

The chain employs TRBV13 and TRBJ2-3; 7 nucleotides match TRBD1. V was clipped by 4 bases and J by 0 bases; unmatched bases: 13. CDR1 is PRHDT and CDR2 is FYEKMQ in the germline V gene (reference sequence). The CDR3 length is 18 residues. CDR3 coding DNA: TGTGCCAGCAGCTCCGCCACGCTAGGGGGCACTAGCACAGATACGCAGTATTTT. Its protein is CASSSATLGGTSTDTQYF.

V is TRBV11-2 and J is TRBJ2-1; possible D gene TRBD1, 5 bases. V was shortened by 0 bases and J by 4 bases, with 7 bases between the two germline ends. The CDR3 contains 14 residues. Per germline, CDR1 SGHAT and CDR2 FQNNGV. In nucleotides, the CDR3 is TGTGCCAGCAGCTTAGAACAGGATTACAATGAGCAGTTCTTC. The encoded protein is CASSLEQDYNEQFF.

V is TRBV6-5 and J is TRBJ2-3; TRBD2 matches at 7 bases. This CDR3 has 14 residues. Germline CDR1 and CDR2: MNHEY and SVGAGI. V was clipped by 4 bases and J by 2 bases; unmatched bases: 3. CDR3 nucleotide sequence: TGTGCCAGCAGTTGGGACTACCACACAGATACGCAGTATTTT. Its translation is CASSWDYHTDTQYF.

The chain employs TRBV10-2 and TRBJ2-7; 8 nucleotides line up with TRBD1. The CDR3 totals 13 residues. Looked up from germline, CDR1 is WSHSY and CDR2 is SAAADI. The V segment lost 8 bases and the J segment 5 bases; nucleotides outside the gene matches: 8. DNA of the CDR3: TGCGCCAGCTGCCGGGACAGGTCGCACGAGCAGTACTTC. It codes for CASCRDRSHEQYF.

This rearrangement joins TRBV15 to TRBJ2-1; TRBD1 might be the D (6 bases). Germline V gene lookup returns CDR1 LNHNV and CDR2 YYDKDF (reference sequence). CDR3 length: 15 amino acids. V was trimmed by 0 bases and J by 2 bases, leaving 8 bases between them. The CDR3 region is CATSREGATYNEQFF. DNA of the CDR3: TGTGCCACCAGCAGAGAGGGGGCTACCTACAATGAGCAGTTCTTC.

This clone occurred once. This rearrangement joins TRBV3-1 (or the pseudogene TRBV3-2) to TRBJ2-7; TRBD1 matches at 9 bases. The ends lost 4 bases at V and 2 bases at J; junction bases unmatched: 6. This CDR3 comprises 15 residues. CDR1 and CDR2 (germline): LGHDT, YNNKEL (reference sequence). CDR3 sequence reads: CASSRSGTGTYEQYF. The CDR3 DNA follows: TGTGCCAGCAGCCGCTCCGGGACAGGGACCTACGAGCAGTACTTC.

V usage is TRBV19 and J usage is TRBJ2-1; 10 nucleotides align to TRBD2. The germline V gene encodes CDR1 LNHDA and CDR2 SQIVND (reference sequence). The CDR3 totals 17 residues. J lost 4 bases, V lost 3 bases, and 9 bases had no gene match. The CDR3 region is CASSILLPSGGYNEQFF. CDR3 DNA sequence: TGTGCCAGTAGTATCCTTCTTCCTAGCGGGGGATACAATGAGCAGTTCTTC. Drawing the rest from reference TRBV19 and TRBJ2-1, the complete variable domain is DGGITQSPKYLFRKEGQNVTLSCEQNLNHDAMYWYRQDPGQGLRLIYYSQIVNDFQKGDIAEGYSVSREKKESFPLTVTSAQKNPTAFYLCASSILLPSGGYNEQFFGPGTRLTVL.

This clone was recorded a few times. The gene calls are TRBV29-1 and TRBJ2-5, with 9 bases matching TRBD1. CDR3 length: 13 amino acids. Trimming cost V 6 bases and J 5 bases; bases outside gene matches: 7. Germline CDR1 reads SQVTM; CDR2 reads ANQGSEA. The CDR3 here is CSVGDRVLETQYF. CDR3 nucleotide sequence: TGCAGCGTGGGGGACAGGGTCTTGGAGACCCAGTACTTC.

Here the CDR3 reads CASSDDSWGGEQYF. CDR3 coding DNA: TGCGCCAGCAGTGACGACAGTTGGGGTGGCGAGCAGTACTTC. The chain couples TRBV10-1 to TRBJ2-7; tentative D call: TRBD1 (5 bases). Germline V gene data show CDR1 as WNHNN and CDR2 as SYGVQD (reference sequence). V was pared by 3 bases and J by 6 bases, with 15 bases between. The CDR3 spans 14 residues.

The chain is built from TRBV4-1 and TRBJ1-4; D might be TRBD1 (5 bases). CDR3 length: 16 amino acids. The V gene's germline CDR1 is MGHRA and CDR2 YSYEKL. Trimming left V 0 bases short and J 7 bases short, with 15 bases between. CDR3 in amino acids: CASSQEGVYNGEKLFF. DNA of the CDR3: TGCGCCAGCAGCCAAGAAGGGGTTTACAATGGTGAAAAACTGTTTTTT.